This is a list of T cell receptor beta chains from one sample in a study of T cell responses to AZD1222 COVID-19 vaccine. Only in-frame clones appear in the TCRdb table, and some are missing; sequencing was by immunoSEQ multiplex PCR. The sample records roughly 190,000 clones, about 92% being singletons. The source was peripheral blood, collected 28 days after the second dose of the MenACWY control vaccine. The receptors derive from an adult who received the MenACWY meningococcal vaccine as a control. The CDR3 runs from the conserved cysteine through the conserved F or W. The D gene is left open where the match is weak. Size is omitted from some rows. Given values are once, few, many or a class for expanded clones.

abundance,j_gene,v_gene,d_gene,CDR3nt,CDR3aa
-,TRBJ2-5,TRBV7-2,TRBD2,TGTGCCAGCAGCCCGAGGGCGGGGGGACAAGAGACCCAGTACTTC,CASSPRAGGQETQYF
-,TRBJ1-2,TRBV12-5,-,TGTGCTAGTGGCCGGGAAAACTATGGCTACACCTTC,CASGRENYGYTF
-,TRBJ1-1,TRBV11-1,-,TGTGCCAGCAGCTTCGGAGGCACTGAAGCTTTCTTT,CASSFGGTEAFF
once,TRBJ2-7,TRBV27,-,TGTGCCAGCAGTTTATTGGGGGGGCTCTCCTACGAGCAGTACTTC,CASSLLGGLSYEQYF
once,TRBJ1-3,TRBV7-9,TRBD1,TGTGCCAGCAGCCACAGGGGGGCTGGAAACACCATATATTTT,CASSHRGAGNTIYF
-,TRBJ1-6,TRBV19,TRBD1,TGTGCCAGTAGTATCGGACAGGGATTCAATTCACCCCTCCACTTT,CASSIGQGFNSPLHF
-,TRBJ2-1,TRBV2,TRBD2,TGTGCCAGCACCAGCGGGAGTTACAATGAGCAGTTCTTC,CASTSGSYNEQFF
-,TRBJ1-1,TRBV6-5,TRBD1,TGTGCCAGCAGTTACTACCCGGGACAGCGGAACACTGAAGCTTTCTTT,CASSYYPGQRNTEAFF
few,TRBJ1-1,TRBV2,-,TGTGCCAGCAGTGAAGGTTGGCCTGAAGCTTTCTTT,CASSEGWPEAFF
-,TRBJ2-1,TRBV19,TRBD1,TGTGCCAGTAGTATTAGACAGGGCGGCAATGAGCAGTTCTTC,CASSIRQGGNEQFF
-,TRBJ2-7,TRBV2,TRBD1,TGTGCCAGCAGGAGGGACAGCTACGAGCAGTACTTC,CASRRDSYEQYF
-,TRBJ2-5,TRBV7-8,-,TGTGCCAGCAGCTTAGCGGAGGCTAGCTGGACCCAGTACTTC,CASSLAEASWTQYF
-,TRBJ1-1,TRBV3-1/TRBV3-2,-,TGTGCCAGCAGCCAAGAGGGCGGACTGAACACTGAAGCTTTCTTT,CASSQEGGLNTEAFF
-,TRBJ2-5,TRBV10-2,-,TGCGCCAGCAGGGCGGCCAGGGAGACCCAGTACTTC,CASRAARETQYF